Listed here are 7 T cell receptor beta chains from one sample, sequenced in a study of shared clonotypes between healthy human individuals. Generated by immunoSEQ multiplex PCR, the TCRdb table keeps only in-frame clones and is missing some. The table lists about 990,000 clones, approximately 80% of them singletons. Sequenced material: memory CD4+ T cells from PBMCs. The sample's subset: CD45RA-negative fraction. The receptors originated from a man between 18 and 35 years old in good health. Some clones in this sample may be carry-over from other donors' samples.

CDR3 sequence reads: CASSQVFSNYGYTF. In nucleotides, the CDR3 is TGTGCCAGCAGCCAAGTTTTCAGCAACTATGGCTACACCTTC. V is TRBV4-2 and J is TRBJ1-2; no definite D call. From germline, CDR1 is LGHNA and CDR2 YNFKEQ. V lost 1 base and J lost 2, with 8 bases in between. The CDR3 spans 14 residues.

The chain is built from TRBV18 and TRBJ1-1, with 8 bases that match TRBD1. The V gene end was trimmed by 5 bases and the J gene end by 6 bases; junction bases not matched to a gene: 8. The CDR3 spans 14 residues. Per germline, CDR1 KGHSH and CDR2 LQKENI. The CDR3 sequence is CASSTTDRDAEAFF. In nucleotides, the CDR3 is TGTGCCAGCTCAACTACGGACAGGGACGCTGAAGCTTTCTTT.

The chain carries TRBV18 and TRBJ2-7; TRBD1 matches 8 bases. Trimming removed 4 bases from V and 2 bases from J; junction bases left unmatched: 4. The CDR3 loop spans 14 amino acids. Germline V gene data show CDR1 as KGHSH and CDR2 as LQKENI. Written as DNA, the CDR3 is TGTGCCAGCTCACACAGGGGGAACCCCTACGAGCAGTACTTC. As protein: CASSHRGNPYEQYF.

The chain links TRBV10-3 to TRBJ2-3; D remains unclear. Per the germline V gene, CDR1 is ENHRY and CDR2 is SYGVKD. Trimming pared 2 bases from V and 4 bases from J, leaving 7 bases between. CDR3 size: 13 residues. In DNA form, the CDR3 reads TGTGCCATCAGTGAGAGGGTGCCAGATACGCAGTATTTT. Protein sequence: CAISERVPDTQYF.

The chain is built from TRBV10-3 and TRBJ2-4; D not resolved. The CDR3 consists of 13 residues. Germline V CDR1 and CDR2: ENHRY, SYGVKD. V lost 0 bases and J 8 bases, leaving 8 bases between the germline ends. The CDR3 loop reads CAISESLSDIQYF. CDR3 DNA sequence: TGTGCCATCAGTGAGTCGCTCAGTGACATTCAGTACTTC.

V gene TRBV7-3 combines with J gene TRBJ1-5; no firm D call. Germline V gives CDR1 SGHTA, CDR2 FQGTGA. V was pared by 5 bases and J by 5 bases, with 10 bases between. The CDR3 covers 13 residues. The CDR3 DNA reads TGTGCCAGCAGCACGGGTTTGGATCAGCCCCAGCATTTT. Translated, it gives CASSTGLDQPQHF.

V gene TRBV7-2 combines with J gene TRBJ1-1; 7 bases are shared with TRBD1. Germline V gives CDR1 SGHTA, CDR2 FQGNSA. This CDR3 is 16 amino acids long. J was trimmed by 2 bases and V by 5 bases; bases with no gene match: 11. The CDR3: CASSRRQGWFNTEAFF. The CDR3 DNA is TGTGCCAGCAGCCGGAGACAGGGCTGGTTCAACACTGAAGCTTTCTTT.